Shown below are 3 T cell receptor beta chains from a single sample sequenced in a study of cytomegalovirus exposure and HLA in healthy donors. A multiplex PCR was run with 60 Vbeta primers and 13 Jbeta primers. TCRdb's copy holds only in-frame clones and misses some; the assay was immunoSEQ multiplex PCR. The data hold 150,000 to 200,000 clones, with around 79% observed a single time. Sequences were obtained from PBMCs. These receptors were taken from a woman aged 50 to 60 in good health and CMV-seronegative.

CDR3 in amino acids: CASSYGRTTNEKLFF. The CDR3 nucleotides are TGTGCCAGCAGTTACGGGAGGACAACTAATGAAAAACTGTTTTTT. The V gene is TRBV6-5, the J gene TRBJ1-4, with D unclear. CDR1 MNHEY and CDR2 SVGAGI come from the germline V gene. V was clipped by 2 bases and J by 0 bases, with 7 bases between them. The CDR3 is 15 residues long.

This chain uses TRBV6-1 with TRBJ2-7, with 9 nucleotides matching TRBD2. V lost 6 bases and J lost 0; bases outside the gene matches: 6. CDR1 and CDR2 (germline): MNHNS, SASEGT. The CDR3 loop spans 15 amino acids. The CDR3 loop is CASRLAGVSSYEQYF. CDR3 in DNA: TGTGCCAGCAGGTTAGCGGGGGTGAGCTCCTACGAGCAGTACTTC.

The rearrangement joins TRBV19 to TRBJ2-5; D not certain. The CDR3 loop spans 13 amino acids. Germline loops: CDR1 LNHDA, CDR2 SQIVND (reference sequence). With 3 bases removed from V and 2 bases from J, the gap between germline ends came to 7 bases. The CDR3 sequence: CASSILRQETQYF. The CDR3 DNA is TGTGCCAGTAGTATTCTCAGGCAAGAGACCCAGTACTTC.